The 26 T cell receptor beta chains given below trace back to one sample, sequenced in a study of a mutant IDH1 vaccine in newly diagnosed glioma. Time point defined: baseline, week 1 (first vaccination visit). The treatment denotes: pre-vaccination baseline after standard-of-care therapy. Data came from immunoSEQ multiplex PCR; TCRdb stores just in-frame clones and leaves some out. The data hold around 100,000 clones, with roughly 82% observed a single time. Sequenced here: PBMCs, sampled from a glioma patient treated with radiotherapy, temozolomide or both. All receptors derive from a middle-aged man with glioma. Some clones in this sample may be carry-over from other donors' samples.

The V call is TRBV30, the J call TRBJ1-1; D is unclear. The V gene lost 4 bases and the J gene lost 0 bases, with 9 bases spanning the gap. This CDR3 has 13 residues. Germline V CDR1 and CDR2: GTSNPN, SVGIG (reference sequence). The CDR3 loop is CAWTVNLNTEAFF. DNA for the CDR3: TGTGCCTGGACAGTTAATCTGAACACTGAAGCTTTCTTT.

The chain recombines TRBV29-1 with TRBJ2-1; 9 nucleotides align to TRBD1. Trimming took 6 bases from V and 5 from J; bases not matched to a gene: 14. The CDR3 is 16 residues long. Germline V gene sequence: CDR1 SQVTM, CDR2 ANQGSEA. Here the CDR3 DNA reads TGCAGCGTGGTGGGACCACGGGACAGGGAGCACAATGAGCAGTTCTTC. It translates to CSVVGPRDREHNEQFF.

The chain recombines TRBV2 with TRBJ2-3; D might be TRBD1 (6 bases). V gave up 7 bases and J gave up 0 bases, with 11 bases separating them. This CDR3 is 14 amino acids long. CDR1 is SNHLY and CDR2 is FYNNEI in the germline V gene. The CDR3 DNA follows: TGTGCCAGCACCCGGACAGCTAGCACAGATACGCAGTATTTT. Protein: CASTRTASTDTQYF. Using reference TRBV2 and TRBJ2-3 for the parts outside the CDR3, the full variable domain is EPEVTQTPSHQVTQMGQEVILRCVPISNHLYFYWYRQILGQKVEFLVSFYNNEISEKSEIFDDQFSVERPDGSNFTLKIRSTKLEDSAMYFCASTRTASTDTQYFGPGTRLTVL.

The CDR3 sequence: CASSPQGAGWTEAFF. CDR3 bases: TGTGCCAGCTCACCACAGGGGGCCGGTTGGACTGAAGCTTTCTTT. The V call is TRBV18, the J call TRBJ1-1; 7 nucleotides align to TRBD1. This CDR3 spans 15 amino acids. Looked up from germline, CDR1 is KGHSH and CDR2 is LQKENI. V was clipped by 1 base and J by 5 bases; unmatched bases: 7.

Written as DNA, the CDR3 is TGTGCCACCAGCAGTTCCTGGTCTGGAAACACCATATATTTT. Residues: CATSSSWSGNTIYF. The V call is TRBV15, the J call TRBJ1-3; D ambiguous. This CDR3 is 14 amino acids long. Germline V gives CDR1 LNHNV, CDR2 YYDKDF (reference sequence). V dropped 3 bases and J dropped 1 base, with 7 bases sitting between them.

The J gene is TRBJ2-7, the V gene TRBV5-4; 9 bases agree with TRBD1. This CDR3 spans 14 amino acids. Trimming at V came to 2 bases and at J to 5 bases, leaving 5 bases not matched to a gene. The germline V gene has CDR1 SGHNT and CDR2 YYREEE (reference sequence). CDR3 amino acids: CASSLGDRVNEQYF. Written as DNA, the CDR3 is TGTGCCAGCAGCTTAGGGGACAGGGTCAACGAGCAGTACTTC.

Of note for this clone: One end of the junction varies from germline; a read error may be responsible. V usage is TRBV5-1 and J usage is TRBJ1-1; D is unresolved. The CDR3 loop spans 12 amino acids. Per the germline V gene, CDR1 is SGHRS and CDR2 is YFSETQ. The CDR3 sequence: CASGALNSETFF. The CDR3 nucleotides read TGCGCCAGCGGCGCACTGAACAGTGAAACTTTCTTT. The whole variable domain, filled in from reference TRBV5-1 and TRBJ1-1, reads KAGVTQTPRYLIKTRGQQVTLSCSPISGHRSVSWYQQTPGQGLQFLFEYFSETQRNKGNFPGRFSGRQFSNSRSEMNVSTLELGDSALYLCASGALNSETFFGQGTRLTVV.

V gene TRBV6-5 combines with J gene TRBJ1-6; 8 bases match TRBD1. This CDR3 contains 15 residues. Germline V gene sequence: CDR1 MNHEY, CDR2 SVGAGI. Trimming at V came to 6 bases and at J to 4 bases, leaving 5 bases not matched to a gene. CDR3 nucleotides: TGTGCCAGCAGCACCAGGACAGGGTATAATTCACCCCTCCACTTT. Protein: CASSTRTGYNSPLHF.

This clone was detected only a few times. The rearrangement links TRBV21-1 to TRBJ2-7; the table gives TRBD2 as D, unverified against the DNA. TRBV21-1 counts as a pseudogene. The CDR3 is 15 amino acids. CDR3 coding DNA: TGTGCCAGCCTTGTACTAGCGGGGGAAGGGTACGAGCAGTACTTC. This sequence encodes CASLVLAGEGYEQYF.

V gene TRBV6-4 combines with J gene TRBJ2-3, with a tentative D call TRBD1 (6 bases). Germline CDR1 reads MRHNA; CDR2 reads SNTAGT. The V end lost 3 bases, the J end lost 9 bases, and 13 bases lay between the germline ends. The CDR3 runs 13 residues. CDR3 residues: CASSEDGQGTQYF. The CDR3 nucleotides are TGTGCCAGCAGTGAGGACGGTCAGGGGACGCAGTATTTT.

The chain recombines TRBV29-1 with TRBJ2-7, with TRBD1 matching 8 bases. This CDR3 region has 14 residues. Germline V gene lookup returns CDR1 SQVTM and CDR2 ANQGSEA. V lost 6 bases to trimming and J lost 0 bases; unmatched junction nucleotides: 7. CDR3 region: CSVVGQGSSYEQYF. For the CDR3, the DNA is TGCAGCGTGGTAGGACAGGGATCCTCCTACGAGCAGTACTTC.

The J gene is TRBJ1-4, the V gene TRBV21-1; TRBD1, the table's D call, was not compared with the DNA. TRBV21-1 is an annotated pseudogene. The CDR3 has 13 amino acids. In DNA form, the CDR3 reads TGTGCCGAGAGGGACAGGGGGTGTGAAAAACTGTTTTTT. It yields the protein CAERDRGCEKLFF.

The V call is TRBV5-1, the J call TRBJ2-2, with 7 bases that match TRBD2. Germline trimming cut 4 bases from V and 0 bases from J; bases unmatched to any gene: 6. Germline V gene sequence: CDR1 SGHRS, CDR2 YFSETQ. This CDR3 contains 16 residues. CDR3 sequence: CASSAGEHANTGELFF. In DNA, the CDR3 is TGCGCCAGCAGCGCGGGGGAGCACGCGAACACCGGGGAGCTGTTTTTT.

The chain links TRBV6-5 to TRBJ2-7, with a tentative D call TRBD1 (6 bases). V dropped 7 bases and J dropped 6 bases, with 16 bases sitting between them. This CDR3 region has 13 residues. Germline CDR1 MNHEY, CDR2 SVGAGI. The CDR3 nucleotides read TGTGCCAGCAAAAGGGACACAGGGAGCGAGCAGTACTTC. As protein: CASKRDTGSEQYF.

This clone was seen more than once but under ten times. The chain employs TRBV29-1 and TRBJ1-1; TRBD1 is a possible D gene (5 bases). Germline CDR1 and CDR2: SQVTM and ANQGSEA. This CDR3 has 12 residues. The V end lost 7 bases, the J end lost 2 bases, and 11 bases lay between the germline ends. The CDR3 spells CSGQGFNTEAFF. Written as DNA, the CDR3 is TGCAGCGGTCAGGGTTTCAACACTGAAGCTTTCTTT.

In its sample, this clone was seen once. The rearrangement links TRBV6-5 to TRBJ2-7; D tentatively fits TRBD1 or TRBD2 (7 bases each). The germline V gene has CDR1 MNHEY and CDR2 SVGAGI. Trimming stripped 2 bases from V and 4 bases from J, with 12 bases between. This CDR3 has 14 amino acids. The CDR3 DNA reads TGTGCCAGCAGTTACCAGGGGGGGCCTTACGAGCAGTACTTC. Its translation is CASSYQGGPYEQYF.

This clone was observed a single time. The J gene is TRBJ1-4, the V gene TRBV27; D uncertain. The CDR3 length is 12 residues. The V gene lost 4 bases and the J gene lost 7 bases, with 7 bases spanning the gap. Germline V gene data show CDR1 as MNHEY and CDR2 as SMNVEV (reference sequence). The CDR3 DNA follows: TGTGCCAGCAGTTACCGGGGTGAAAAACTGTTTTTT. This translates into CASSYRGEKLFF.

The chain combines TRBV29-1 with TRBJ2-5; 7 bases match TRBD2. J lost 5 bases, V lost 1 base, and 4 bases had no gene match. Germline-derived CDR1 and CDR2 are SQVTM and ANQGSEA. The length of the CDR3 is 13 residues. CDR3 in DNA: TGCAGCGTTGAAGGACTAGCCTCCGAGACCCAGTACTTC. Its protein product is CSVEGLASETQYF.

The J gene is TRBJ2-7, the V gene TRBV5-1, with D unresolved. V was trimmed by 0 bases and J by 2 bases, leaving 12 bases between them. Germline CDR1 reads SGHRS; CDR2 reads YFSETQ. The CDR3 contains 15 residues. The CDR3 nucleotides are TGCGCCAGCAGCTTGGGAGGCTTACCAGCCTACGAGCAGTACTTC. Translating gives CASSLGGLPAYEQYF.

This clone showed up just once. This sequence joins TRBV29-1 and TRBJ2-7, with D maybe TRBD1 (5 bases). This CDR3 has 15 residues. Per germline, CDR1 SQVTM and CDR2 ANQGSEA. Trimming shortened V by 8 bases and J by 4 bases, and 24 bases separated the two germline ends. In DNA form, the CDR3 reads TGCAGCATCCTTAAACTCAGGGAAACGCGATACGAGCAGTACTTC. Its protein is CSILKLRETRYEQYF.

The rearrangement uses TRBV7-9 and TRBJ1-1, with D perhaps matching TRBD1 (6 bases). Per the germline V gene, CDR1 is SEHNR and CDR2 is FQNEAQ (reference sequence). V was cut by 0 bases and J by 1 base, with 6 bases left in between. This CDR3 contains 14 residues. In DNA form, the CDR3 reads TGTGCCAGCAGCTTAGCGACAGGGAACACTGAAGCTTTCTTT. It specifies CASSLATGNTEAFF.

In its sample, this clone was seen a few times. This chain connects TRBV7-2 to TRBJ2-7, with D hard to call. CDR1 SGHTA and CDR2 FQGNSA come from the germline V gene. The CDR3 runs to 12 residues. Between the trimmed V and J ends, which lost 5 bases and 5 bases, there was a span of 10 bases. The CDR3 protein is CASSVLSNEQYF. DNA for the CDR3: TGTGCCAGCAGCGTCTTGTCCAACGAGCAGTACTTC.

This sequence joins TRBV5-4 and TRBJ2-7, with TRBD1 identical over 7 bases. CDR3 length: 13 amino acids. Germline CDR1 is SGHNT and CDR2 is YYREEE (reference sequence). After removal of 0 bases from V and 5 bases from J, the junction contained 2 bases not matched to a gene. The CDR3 sequence: CASSLEGAHEQYF. Written as DNA, the CDR3 is TGTGCCAGCAGCTTGGAGGGGGCCCACGAGCAGTACTTC.

J is TRBJ2-2 and V is TRBV5-6, with D tentatively TRBD2 (6 bases). The CDR3 runs to 14 residues. Per the germline V gene, CDR1 is SGHDT and CDR2 is YYEEEE. The V end lost 5 bases, the J end lost 4 bases, and 12 bases lay between the germline ends. CDR3: CASREGMGTGELFF. DNA for the CDR3: TGTGCCAGCAGGGAGGGTATGGGCACCGGGGAGCTGTTTTTT.

This clone was detected a few times. Other DNA sequences in the same sample also yield this CDR3. This chain links TRBV7-9 with TRBJ1-1; D call uncertain. There are 12 residues in the CDR3. The V end was cut by 1 base, the J end by 4 bases, with 4 bases between. Germline V lookup: CDR1 SEHNR, CDR2 FQNEAQ (reference sequence). The CDR3 region is CASSLVVTEAFF. The CDR3 coding sequence is TGTGCCAGCAGCTTAGTAGTCACTGAAGCTTTCTTT.

This clone was picked up many times. Other DNA sequences of this sample code for an identical CDR3. J is TRBJ1-2 and V is TRBV7-9; 7 bases are shared with TRBD1. Germline loops: CDR1 SEHNR, CDR2 FQNEAQ (reference sequence). The CDR3 totals 14 residues. V dropped 0 bases and J dropped 7; count of bases not matched to a gene: 5. The CDR3 here is CASSLAGGEGGYTF. CDR3 nucleotide sequence: TGTGCCAGCAGCTTAGCAGGGGGCGAAGGTGGCTACACCTTC.